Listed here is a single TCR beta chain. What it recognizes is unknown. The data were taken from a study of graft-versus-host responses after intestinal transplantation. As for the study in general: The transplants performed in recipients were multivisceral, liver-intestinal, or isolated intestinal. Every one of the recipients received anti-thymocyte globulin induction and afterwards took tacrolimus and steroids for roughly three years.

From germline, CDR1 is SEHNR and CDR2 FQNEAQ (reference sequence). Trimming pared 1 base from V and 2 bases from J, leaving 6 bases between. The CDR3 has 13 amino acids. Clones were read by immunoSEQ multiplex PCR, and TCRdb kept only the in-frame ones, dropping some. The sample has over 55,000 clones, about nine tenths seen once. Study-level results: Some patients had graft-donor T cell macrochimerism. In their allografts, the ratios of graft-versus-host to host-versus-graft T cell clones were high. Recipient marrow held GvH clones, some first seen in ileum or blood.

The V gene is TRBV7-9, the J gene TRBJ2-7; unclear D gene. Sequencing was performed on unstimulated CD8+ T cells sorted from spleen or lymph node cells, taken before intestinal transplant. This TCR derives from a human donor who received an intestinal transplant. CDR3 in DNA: TGTGCCAGCAGCTTAGGGTCGGCCTACGAGCAGTACTTC. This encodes CASSLGSAYEQYF.